A selection of T cell receptor beta chains follows, all from one sample in a study of post-analysis software for immune sequencing data. TCRdb called the PCR reads again in MiXCR, with one record for every CDR3 protein. Of hundreds of thousands of distinct CDR3 sequences listed, 40% to 50% are singletons. The sample taken for sequencing was blood. The receptor set was obtained from a girl between 5 and 17 years old with multiple sclerosis. Both conserved end residues are part of each CDR3. A D gene is named only where the DNA matches it firmly. For some rows the clone size is stated as once, few or many, or as a class when expanded; others skip it.

CDR3 | DNA | J | D | size | V
CSARVASGTDTQYF | TGCAGTGCTAGAGTGGCTAGCGGCACAGATACGCAGTATTTT | TRBJ2-3 | - | - | TRBV20-1
CARPAIGGRKTQYF | TGTGCCAGACCTGCGATCGGAGGGAGGAAGACCCAGTACTTC | TRBJ2-5 | - | - | TRBV7-9
CASRGTGGVNEQFF | TGTGCCAGCAGAGGGACAGGGGGAGTCAATGAGCAGTTCTTC | TRBJ2-1 | TRBD1 | - | TRBV28
CASHGGLAGGADTQYF | TGCGCCAGCCATGGGGGACTAGCGGGGGGAGCAGATACGCAGTATTTT | TRBJ2-3 | TRBD2 | few | TRBV10-2
CASSPLTQPYEQYF | TGTGCCAGCAGCCCCTTGACACAGCCCTACGAGCAGTACTTC | TRBJ2-7 | - | few | TRBV4-2
CASSQVLEAPYEQYF | TGCGCCAGCAGCCAAGTGCTAGAGGCGCCCTACGAGCAGTACTTC | TRBJ2-7 | - | - | TRBV4-1
CSVGGAGSPLHF | TGCAGCGTTGGGGGCGCGGGTTCACCCCTCCACTTT | TRBJ1-6 | - | - | TRBV29-1
CAISSVDTLLDTQYF | TGTGCCATCAGTTCCGTTGACACCCTCCTAGATACGCAGTATTTT | TRBJ2-3 | - | few | TRBV10-3
CASSPEGGELFF | TGTGCCAGCAGCCCAGAGGGCGGGGAGCTGTTTTTT | TRBJ2-2 | - | few | TRBV14
CASTYGLAGPDTQYF | TGTGCCAGCACCTACGGGCTAGCGGGACCAGATACGCAGTATTTT | TRBJ2-3 | TRBD2 | few | TRBV6-6
CASSPRDYGRNEQFF | TGTGCCAGCAGCCCCCGGGACTACGGCCGGAATGAGCAGTTCTTC | TRBJ2-1 | TRBD2 | once | TRBV28
CASSLGSLRGEEAQYF | TGCGCCAGCAGCTTGGGGAGTCTGCGGGGGGAAGAGGCCCAGTACTTC | TRBJ2-5 | TRBD2 | - | TRBV5-1
CASSLTAETSTDTQYF | TGTGCCAGCAGCCTTACAGCGGAAACTAGCACAGATACGCAGTATTTT | TRBJ2-3 | - | - | TRBV7-9
CATSGDPRDRSQETQYF | TGTGCCACCAGTGGCGACCCCCGGGACAGGAGCCAAGAGACCCAGTACTTC | TRBJ2-5 | TRBD1 | - | TRBV24-1
CASTSSPGSYNEQFF | TGTGCCAGCACCTCCAGCCCAGGCTCCTACAATGAGCAGTTCTTC | TRBJ2-1 | - | - | TRBV27
CASTEHPEEEQYF | TGTGCCAGCACCGAGCACCCAGAGGAAGAGCAGTACTTC | TRBJ2-7 | - | few | TRBV7-2
CASSLASGRAGNEQFF | TGCGCCAGCAGCTTGGCTAGCGGGAGGGCCGGGAATGAGCAGTTCTTC | TRBJ2-1 | TRBD2 | few | TRBV5-1
CASSLNTGTSANEQFF | TGCGCCAGCAGCCTTAATACCGGGACTAGCGCCAATGAGCAGTTCTTC | TRBJ2-1 | TRBD2 | - | TRBV4-1
CSVLPGYNSPLHF | TGCAGCGTTTTGCCGGGGTATAATTCACCCCTCCACTTT | TRBJ1-6 | - | few | TRBV29-1
CSAYADGRYEQYF | TGCAGTGCTTACGCGGACGGTCGGTACGAGCAGTACTTC | TRBJ2-7 | - | - | TRBV20-1
CATSDLGGPTDTQYF | TGTGCCACCAGTGACCTCGGGGGACCCACAGATACGCAGTATTTT | TRBJ2-3 | - | - | TRBV24-1
CASSLSAVHYGYTF | TGTGCCAGCAGTTTATCGGCAGTGCATTATGGCTACACCTTC | TRBJ1-2 | - | - | TRBV12-3/TRBV12-4
CAISSGTSGSYNEQFF | TGTGCCATCAGTTCGGGGACTAGCGGCTCCTACAATGAGCAGTTCTTC | TRBJ2-1 | TRBD2 | few | TRBV10-3
CASSSGAGMLAFF | TGTGCCAGCAGTTCCGGGGCGGGGATGCTCGCTTTCTTT | TRBJ1-1 | - | - | TRBV5-5
CASHQGDHYGYTF | TGTGCCAGTCATCAGGGGGACCACTATGGCTACACCTTC | TRBJ1-2 | TRBD1 | once | TRBV19
CASSPKGLARTDTQYF | TGTGCCAGCAGCCCTAAGGGACTAGCGCGCACAGATACGCAGTATTTT | TRBJ2-3 | TRBD2 | few | TRBV12-3/TRBV12-4
CAVLGQGAYEQYF | TGTGCCGTCCTGGGGCAGGGGGCCTACGAGCAGTACTTC | TRBJ2-7 | TRBD1 | - | TRBV7-9
CSARRDRESPLHF | TGCAGTGCTAGAAGGGACAGGGAATCACCCCTCCACTTT | TRBJ1-6 | TRBD1 | - | TRBV20-1
CASSPSPFNEQFF | TGTGCCAGCAGTCCAAGTCCGTTCAATGAGCAGTTCTTC | TRBJ2-1 | - | - | TRBV6-1
CASIGLTVNTEAFF | TGTGCCAGCATAGGTTTGACAGTGAACACTGAAGCTTTCTTT | TRBJ1-1 | - | once | TRBV5-6
CASSYQVPWSGTNQPQHF | TGTGCCAGCAGCTACCAGGTCCCGTGGTCTGGTACCAATCAGCCCCAGCATTTT | TRBJ1-5 | - | - | TRBV6-5
CASSLVRPGGWNEQFF | TGTGCCAGCAGCTTGGTAAGGCCGGGGGGCTGGAATGAGCAGTTCTTC | TRBJ2-1 | - | once | TRBV5-6